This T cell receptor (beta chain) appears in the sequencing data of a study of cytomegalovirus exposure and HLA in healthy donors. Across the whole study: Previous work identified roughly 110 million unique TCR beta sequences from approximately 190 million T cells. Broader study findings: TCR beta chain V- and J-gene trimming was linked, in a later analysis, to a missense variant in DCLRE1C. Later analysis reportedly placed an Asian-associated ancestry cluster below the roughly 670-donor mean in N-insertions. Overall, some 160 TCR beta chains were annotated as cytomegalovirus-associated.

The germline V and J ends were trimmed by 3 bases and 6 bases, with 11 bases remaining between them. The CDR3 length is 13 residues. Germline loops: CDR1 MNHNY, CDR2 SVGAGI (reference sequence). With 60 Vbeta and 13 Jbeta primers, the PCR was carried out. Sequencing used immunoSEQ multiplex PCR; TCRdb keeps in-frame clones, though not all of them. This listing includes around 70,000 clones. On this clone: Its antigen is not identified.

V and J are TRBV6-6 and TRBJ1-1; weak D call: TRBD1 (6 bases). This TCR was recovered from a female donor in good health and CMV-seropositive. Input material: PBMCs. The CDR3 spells CASSYQGSPEAFF. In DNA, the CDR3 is TGTGCCAGCAGTTATCAGGGGAGCCCTGAAGCTTTCTTT.